A selection of T cell receptor beta chains follows, all from one sample in a study of blood T cells in healthy people across ages. Using its own MiXCR run on the 5' RACE reads, TCRdb lists one record per CDR3 protein. The sample records about 780,000 distinct CDR3 sequences, about half being singletons. The sample comprised blood. These receptors all come from a man at least 80 years old in good health. CDR3s include the opening cysteine and the closing phenylalanine or tryptophan. Fields, in order: D gene, J gene, clone size, V gene, CDR3 DNA, CDR3 protein. D genes are given only for firm matches. Not all rows give a size; the values are once, few, many and, for expanded clones, a class.

. TRBJ1-1 . TRBV20-1 TGCAGTGTGAAGGGCAGGCTGAACACTGAAGCTTTCTTT CSVKGRLNTEAFF
. TRBJ2-7 . TRBV27 TGTGCCAGCAGTTTATCGAGGGTTGCCGAGCAGTACTTC CASSLSRVAEQYF
. TRBJ2-5 few TRBV5-1 TGCGCCAGCAGCTTTAGAGCCGGAGATGGGTCAGAGACCCAGTACTTC CASSFRAGDGSETQYF
TRBD1 TRBJ1-4 . TRBV7-9 TGTGCCAGCAGCTTAAGGGACAGTCATTCTAATGAAAAACTGTTTTTT CASSLRDSHSNEKLFF
TRBD1 TRBJ2-7 . TRBV20-1 TGCAGTGCGGGGGACAGGAGATACGAGCAGTACTTC CSAGDRRYEQYF
. TRBJ2-5 few TRBV28 TGTGCCAGCAGTTTAATGACATCAGGGGAGACCCAGTACTTC CASSLMTSGETQYF
TRBD2 TRBJ2-1 . TRBV6-1 TGTGCCAGCAGTGGCGGGAGGGGGTCCTACAATGAGCAGTTCTTC CASSGGRGSYNEQFF
. TRBJ1-2 few TRBV20-1 TGCAGTGCTAGTCCCCTCGATCACCCTTCTGGGATAGGCTACACCTTC CSASPLDHPSGIGYTF
. TRBJ1-2 . TRBV3-1 TGTGCCAGCAGCCTGGGGGCGCGGAATGGCTACACCTTC CASSLGARNGYTF
TRBD2 TRBJ2-5 . TRBV7-2 TGTGCCAGCAGCTTAGTCAGCGGGAACACCTACAATGAGCAGTACTTC CASSLVSGNTYNEQYF
TRBD1 TRBJ2-5 . TRBV20-1 TGCAGTACCCAACCCGGACAGGGTGAAGAAGAGACCCAGTACTTC CSTQPGQGEEETQYF
. TRBJ2-5 . TRBV7-8 TGTGCCAGCAGCTATAACCCCGTGAGGGCGGCAGGAGAGACCCAGTACTTC CASSYNPVRAAGETQYF
TRBD1 TRBJ1-2 . TRBV20-1 TGCAGTGCCCCGGGGACAGGGGGGAACTATGGCTACACCTTC CSAPGTGGNYGYTF
TRBD2 TRBJ2-3 . TRBV4-2 TGTGCCAGCAGCCATGTTAGTAGCGGGAGGGGAGATACGCAGTATTTT CASSHVSSGRGDTQYF
. TRBJ2-5 . TRBV5-1 TGCGCCAGCAGCGACGGGATCCGCCCTATGGGGACCCAGTACTTC CASSDGIRPMGTQYF